The 25 T cell receptor beta chains below come from one sample, sequenced in a study of cytomegalovirus exposure and HLA in healthy donors. The PCR had 60 Vbeta and 13 Jbeta primers. The repertoire was sequenced with immunoSEQ multiplex PCR; TCRdb's copy has only in-frame clones and lacks some. The profile covers 150,000 to 200,000 clones, with about 81% appearing a single time and less than 1.6% taken by the ten largest. Sequenced input: PBMCs. These receptors originate from a girl aged 5-17 years in good health and CMV-seropositive.

The CDR3 reads CASSLPQAGRVFGYTF. The CDR3, as DNA: TGTGCCAGCAGTTTACCGCAGGCAGGCAGGGTTTTTGGCTACACCTTC. The V call is TRBV28, the J call TRBJ1-2; D is possibly TRBD1 (5 bases). CDR1 and CDR2 from the germline V gene are MDHEN and SYDVKM. The V end lost 2 bases, the J end lost 7 bases, and 20 bases lay between the germline ends. The CDR3 spans 16 residues.

The genes are TRBV19 and TRBJ2-1; D remains unclear. This CDR3 is 18 amino acids long. CDR1 LNHDA and CDR2 SQIVND come from the germline V gene (reference sequence). Trimming took 2 bases from V and 4 from J, leaving 21 bases between them. The CDR3 loop reads CASSITFLEETAYNEQFF. In DNA form, the CDR3 reads TGTGCCAGTAGTATAACTTTTCTTGAGGAGACTGCATACAATGAGCAGTTCTTC.

The V and J genes are TRBV11-2 and TRBJ1-1; D gene uncertain. The germline V and J ends were trimmed by 10 bases and 3 bases, with 18 bases remaining between them. Germline CDR1 reads SGHAT; CDR2 reads FQNNGV. This CDR3 is built from 14 residues. This CDR3 is CATKARDLYTEAFF. The CDR3 DNA reads as TGTGCCACCAAGGCTCGGGATTTGTACACTGAAGCTTTCTTT.

The V gene is TRBV28, the J gene TRBJ2-5; D is perhaps TRBD2 (6 bases). CDR1 is MDHEN and CDR2 is SYDVKM in the germline V gene. The ends were cut back, 2 bases at V and 5 bases at J, with 9 bases in the middle. The CDR3 has 13 amino acids. The CDR3, as DNA: TGTGCCAGCAGTTTACGTCGGGAGGAGACCCAGTACTTC. Translated, it gives CASSLRREETQYF. The full variable domain, completed using reference TRBV28 and TRBJ2-5, is DVKVTQSSRYLVKRTGEKVFLECVQDMDHENMFWYRQDPGLGLRLIYFSYDVKMKEKGDIPEGYSVSREKKERFSLILESASTNQTSMYLCASSLRREETQYFGPGTRLLVL.

J is TRBJ1-1 and V is TRBV19; TRBD1 matches at 9 bases. The length of the CDR3 is 16 residues. CDR1 and CDR2 (germline): LNHDA, SQIVND (reference sequence). V trimming: 5 bases; J trimming: 11 bases; junction bases outside the gene matches: 18. CDR3 region: CASSSIRDRVVLEAFF. The CDR3 region has the DNA TGTGCCAGTAGTTCCATCCGGGACAGGGTTGTATTGGAGGCTTTCTTT. Full variable domain (outside the CDR3, taken from reference TRBV19 and TRBJ1-1): DGGITQSPKYLFRKEGQNVTLSCEQNLNHDAMYWYRQDPGQGLRLIYYSQIVNDFQKGDIAEGYSVSREKKESFPLTVTSAQKNPTAFYLCASSSIRDRVVLEAFFGQGTRLTVV.

V usage is TRBV5-6 and J usage is TRBJ1-2; TRBD1 agrees at 9 bases. The V segment lost 4 bases and the J segment 3 bases; nucleotides outside the gene matches: 10. CDR1 SGHDT and CDR2 YYEEEE come from the germline V gene. The CDR3 totals 16 residues. CDR3 nucleotide sequence: TGTGCCAGCAGCCAAGGAACGGGACAGGGCGACTATGGCTACACCTTC. Amino acid sequence: CASSQGTGQGDYGYTF.

J is TRBJ1-1 and V is TRBV2; D not certain. The V and J ends lost 2 bases and 3 bases respectively, with 7 bases between them. In germline, CDR1 is SNHLY, CDR2 FYNNEI. CDR3 length: 13 amino acids. The CDR3 is CASSEMSYTEAFF. The CDR3, as DNA: TGTGCCAGCAGTGAAATGAGTTACACTGAAGCTTTCTTT.

This clone came up a few times. V is TRBV7-9 and J is TRBJ2-2; TRBD2 agrees at 7 bases. From germline, CDR1 is SEHNR and CDR2 FQNEAQ (reference sequence). The CDR3 length is 17 residues. J gave up 2 bases and V 5 bases, and 11 bases lay outside the gene matches. DNA for the CDR3: TGTGCCAGCAGCCGTATCCGCGGGGGTACAAACACCGGGGAGCTGTTTTTT. Translation gives CASSRIRGGTNTGELFF.

V usage is TRBV7-9 and J usage is TRBJ2-1, with 7 bases fitting TRBD2. Unmatched junction bases numbered 6, after V lost 1 base and J lost 9 bases. CDR1 is SEHNR and CDR2 is FQNEAQ in the germline V gene (reference sequence). The CDR3 runs to 14 residues. This CDR3 is CASSLGLAGGEQFF. CDR3 nucleotide sequence: TGTGCCAGCAGCTTAGGACTAGCCGGGGGTGAGCAGTTCTTC.

Here the CDR3 DNA reads TGTGCCAGCTCACCGACAGAGAACACTGAAGCTTTCTTT. Translating it yields CASSPTENTEAFF. V is TRBV18 and J is TRBJ1-1; TRBD1 might be the D (5 bases). The germline V gene encodes CDR1 KGHSH and CDR2 LQKENI. The CDR3 is made up of 13 amino acids. The V and J ends lost 3 bases and 1 base respectively, with 6 bases between them.

The chain carries TRBV10-2 and TRBJ2-7; 8 positions match TRBD2. With V trimmed by 3 bases and J by 0 bases, 7 bases remained unmatched. Germline values: CDR1 WSHSY, CDR2 SAAADI. The CDR3 spans 16 residues. The CDR3 bases are TGCGCCAGCAGTGATAGTCGCGGGAGGCCCTCCTACGAGCAGTACTTC. Its protein product is CASSDSRGRPSYEQYF.

The V gene is TRBV25-1, the J gene TRBJ2-3; weak D call: TRBD1 (6 bases). This CDR3 has 17 residues. V lost 4 bases and J lost 1, with 18 bases in between. The V gene's germline CDR1 is MGHDK and CDR2 SYGVNS. CDR3 in DNA: TGTGCCAGCAGTGGGCGAGGGGGAGCCTCTCGCACAGATACGCAGTATTTT. Translation: CASSGRGGASRTDTQYF.

This chain connects TRBV7-3 to TRBJ2-7, with 8 bases that match TRBD1. With 3 bases clipped from V and 5 bases from J, the junction kept 6 bases outside the gene matches. Per the germline V gene, CDR1 is SGHTA and CDR2 is FQGTGA. The CDR3 length is 14 residues. The CDR3 here is CASSLNRGADEQYF. DNA for the CDR3: TGTGCCAGCAGCTTGAACAGGGGGGCGGACGAGCAGTACTTC.

J is TRBJ1-1 and V is TRBV28; no clear D. Germline V CDR1 and CDR2: MDHEN, SYDVKM. Between the trimmed V and J ends, which lost 2 bases and 6 bases, there was a span of 10 bases. This CDR3 comprises 13 residues. CDR3 sequence (DNA): TGTGCCAGCAGTTTACTCTTGTATCCTGAAGCTTTCTTT. It yields the protein CASSLLLYPEAFF.

This rearrangement joins TRBV2 to TRBJ1-2, with D possibly matching TRBD1 (6 bases). Germline loops: CDR1 SNHLY, CDR2 FYNNEI. Trimming pared 6 bases from V and 4 bases from J, leaving 12 bases between. The length of the CDR3 is 13 residues. The CDR3 loop is CASRAGQPYGYTF. The CDR3 nucleotides read TGTGCCAGCAGGGCAGGACAGCCCTATGGCTACACCTTC.

V gene TRBV19 combines with J gene TRBJ2-3, with D uncertain. Trimming took off 2 bases at V and 0 bases at J, with 9 bases between the two ends. Germline V lookup: CDR1 LNHDA, CDR2 SQIVND (reference sequence). This CDR3 has 15 residues. CDR3 coding DNA: TGTGCCAGTAGTATACAGAACCCGAGCACAGATACGCAGTATTTT. Translating it yields CASSIQNPSTDTQYF.

The J gene is TRBJ2-3, the V gene TRBV6-6, with 12 bases that match TRBD1. V was clipped by 6 bases and J by 4 bases; unmatched bases: 8. This CDR3 comprises 16 residues. Germline loops: CDR1 MNHNY, CDR2 SVGAGI (reference sequence). The CDR3 is CASRTWDRGQADTQYF. In DNA form, the CDR3 reads TGTGCCAGCAGGACTTGGGACAGGGGGCAAGCAGATACGCAGTATTTT.

The V and J genes are TRBV19 and TRBJ2-5; the match to TRBD1 covers 7 bases. Trimming removed 5 bases from V and 3 bases from J; junction bases left unmatched: 12. CDR1 is LNHDA and CDR2 is SQIVND in the germline V gene (reference sequence). The CDR3 totals 16 residues. The chain's CDR3 is CASSGGLPGTEETQYF. Written as DNA, the CDR3 is TGTGCCAGTAGTGGGGGTTTACCCGGGACAGAAGAGACCCAGTACTTC.

The V and J genes are TRBV6-4 and TRBJ2-6; 8 nucleotides agree with TRBD2. Germline V gene data show CDR1 as MRHNA and CDR2 as SNTAGT. The V gene end was trimmed by 2 bases and the J gene end by 4 bases; junction bases not matched to a gene: 4. The CDR3 has 16 amino acids. The CDR3 sequence: CASSDTGGTGANVLTF. Here the CDR3 DNA reads TGTGCCAGCAGTGACACGGGGGGGACAGGGGCCAACGTCCTGACTTTC.

The V and J genes are TRBV30 and TRBJ2-1; 16 bases align to TRBD2. The V segment lost 4 bases and the J segment 14 bases; nucleotides outside the gene matches: 8. The CDR3 covers 14 residues. Germline V CDR1 and CDR2: GTSNPN, SVGIG (reference sequence). DNA for the CDR3: TGTGCCTGGACGGGACTAGCGGGAGGGCCCTATAAGTTCTTC. Translating it yields CAWTGLAGGPYKFF.

The chain is built from TRBV9 and TRBJ1-3; D possibly corresponds to TRBD1 (5 bases). V lost 0 bases and J lost 0, with 10 bases in between. The CDR3 runs to 16 residues. Germline V gene lookup returns CDR1 SGDLS and CDR2 YYNGEE. The CDR3, as DNA: TGTGCCAGCAGCGTAGGTGGGGCCAGCTCTGGAAACACCATATATTTT. Amino acids: CASSVGGASSGNTIYF. Based on the CDR3 plus reference TRBV9 and TRBJ1-3, the full variable domain is DSGVTQTPKHLITATGQRVTLRCSPRSGDLSVYWYQQSLDQGLQFLIQYYNGEERAKGNILERFSAQQFPDLHSELNLSSLELGDSALYFCASSVGGASSGNTIYFGEGSWLTVV.

This clone was counted between two and nine times. The V gene is TRBV9, the J gene TRBJ2-1; a possible D gene is TRBD1 (6 bases). CDR1 is SGDLS, CDR2 YYNGEE, per germline. Trimming took 0 bases from V and 8 from J, leaving 12 bases between them. CDR3 length equals 14 residues. As DNA, the CDR3 is TGTGCCAGCAGCGTAGACAGGGAGTTCGATGAGCAGTTCTTC. It is translated as CASSVDREFDEQFF.

The chain combines TRBV28 with TRBJ2-3; 7 bases line up with TRBD1. Germline CDR1 and CDR2: MDHEN and SYDVKM. V lost 6 bases and J lost 2; bases outside the gene matches: 5. This CDR3 has 14 amino acids. DNA of the CDR3: TGTGCCAGCAGCCCAGGACAGGCCACAGATACGCAGTATTTT. It specifies CASSPGQATDTQYF.

The J gene is TRBJ1-1, the V gene TRBV14; 7 bases fit TRBD1. There are 16 residues in the CDR3. The V segment lost 3 bases and the J segment 1 base; nucleotides outside the gene matches: 8. The V gene's germline CDR1 is SGHDN and CDR2 FVKESK. The CDR3 spells CASSHWTGTRNTEAFF. The CDR3 bases are TGTGCCAGCAGCCATTGGACAGGTACTAGGAACACTGAAGCTTTCTTT.

The chain carries TRBV6-6 and TRBJ2-7, with 7 bases matching TRBD1. The germline V gene has CDR1 MNHNY and CDR2 SVGAGI (reference sequence). This CDR3 is built from 15 residues. With V trimmed by 7 bases and J by 2 bases, 11 bases remained unmatched. Written as DNA, the CDR3 is TGTGCCAGCAATGTTGGTGGGACAGTGGCCTACGAGCAGTACTTC. It encodes CASNVGGTVAYEQYF.